This T cell receptor beta chain derives from a study of T cell responses to AZD1222 COVID-19 vaccine. Sequencing was performed with immunoSEQ multiplex PCR; in TCRdb, only in-frame clones are kept and a portion is missing. The profile covers some 180,000 clones, with 80% to 95% appearing a single time and under 1.1% taken by the ten largest. Broader study findings: Females made up more of the donors, who were largely white British, and clonal diversity may have come out too low. The CD4 TCRs associated with vaccination extended across spike and predominated at 160-218 and 743-854. Seropositive AZD1222 recipients at baseline numbered only five to seven.

The CDR3 totals 16 residues. Germline CDR1 reads KGHSH; CDR2 reads LQKENI. The V and J ends lost 3 bases and 0 bases respectively, with 9 bases between them. On this clone: Its antigen is as yet unknown.

The rearrangement joins TRBV18 to TRBJ1-6; unclear D gene. This TCR derives from an adult who received the MenACWY meningococcal vaccine as a control. Sequenced here: peripheral blood, sampled 28 days after the second dose of the MenACWY control vaccine. The CDR3 DNA follows: TGTGCCAGCTCACCTTATTCAAGCTCCTATAATTCACCCCTCCACTTT. It specifies CASSPYSSSYNSPLHF.